The next 28 T cell receptor beta chains were all read from a single sample in a study of blood T cell repertoires in COVID-19. Clones were read by immunoSEQ multiplex PCR, and TCRdb kept only the in-frame ones, dropping some. The sample has around 320,000 clones, roughly 91% seen once. Sequencing was done on a sample of peripheral blood. The receptors derive from a woman in her twenties or thirties with COVID-19, enrolled during active disease.

This chain joins TRBV19 and TRBJ2-7; 7 bases are a match to TRBD1. Germline V gene lookup returns CDR1 LNHDA and CDR2 SQIVND (reference sequence). The CDR3 sequence is 16 residues long. Trimming cost V 0 bases and J 3 bases; bases outside gene matches: 8. DNA for the CDR3: TGTGCCAGTAGTATAGATCTTGAGACAGGGTACTACGAGCAGTACTTC. It specifies CASSIDLETGYYEQYF.

The chain links TRBV19 to TRBJ1-2; TRBD1 matches 7 bases. The V and J ends lost 9 bases and 0 bases, in that order; junction bases with no gene match: 7. This CDR3 contains 14 residues. CDR1 and CDR2 from the germline V gene are LNHDA and SQIVND (reference sequence). The CDR3 DNA reads TGTGCCAGCCACCCTCAGGGGGCTAACTATGGCTACACCTTC. It is translated as CASHPQGANYGYTF. Using reference TRBV19 and TRBJ1-2 for the parts outside the CDR3, the full variable domain is DGGITQSPKYLFRKEGQNVTLSCEQNLNHDAMYWYRQDPGQGLRLIYYSQIVNDFQKGDIAEGYSVSREKKESFPLTVTSAQKNPTAFYLCASHPQGANYGYTFGSGTRLTVV.

V gene TRBV5-6 combines with J gene TRBJ1-3; 8 nucleotides line up with TRBD1. The CDR3 loop spans 15 amino acids. Germline V gene data show CDR1 as SGHDT and CDR2 as YYEEEE. V shed 3 bases, J shed 0 bases, and the junction held 2 bases outside the gene matches. CDR3 residues: CASSYGQGSGNTIYF. Written as DNA, the CDR3 is TGTGCCAGCAGCTACGGACAGGGCTCTGGAAACACCATATATTTT.

Concerning this clone itself: The sample carries other DNA sequences with the same CDR3. The chain links TRBV28 to TRBJ2-7, with 7 bases aligning to TRBD1. Per germline, CDR1 MDHEN and CDR2 SYDVKM. CDR3 length: 12 residues. V trimming: 5 bases; J trimming: 3 bases; junction bases outside the gene matches: 1. The CDR3 is CASSRDSYEQYF. In nucleotides, the CDR3 is TGTGCCAGCAGTCGGGACAGCTACGAGCAGTACTTC.

The rearrangement uses TRBV9 and TRBJ1-6; 9 nucleotides match TRBD1. The V and J ends lost 4 bases and 13 bases, in that order; junction bases with no gene match: 12. The CDR3 extends over 15 amino acids. CDR1 and CDR2 (germline): SGDLS, YYNGEE. CDR3 loop: CASSSTGTGSAPLHF. The DNA for the CDR3 is TGTGCCAGCAGCAGCACCGGGACAGGGAGTGCCCCCCTCCACTTT.

The J gene is TRBJ1-5, the V gene TRBV11-2, with D unresolved. Trimming took off 1 base at V and 4 bases at J, with 8 bases between the two ends. CDR1 and CDR2 from the germline V gene are SGHAT and FQNNGV. The CDR3 runs 14 residues. CDR3: CASSLGVVNQPQHF. The CDR3 coding sequence is TGTGCCAGCAGCTTAGGAGTCGTAAATCAGCCCCAGCATTTT.

V and J are TRBV10-2 and TRBJ1-2; 8 bases are a match to TRBD1. This CDR3 is 14 amino acids long. Germline assignment: CDR1 WSHSY and CDR2 SAAADI. With 5 bases clipped from V and 5 bases from J, the junction kept 7 bases outside the gene matches. The CDR3 loop is CASSLQGADYGYTF. CDR3 nucleotide sequence: TGCGCCAGCAGTCTCCAGGGGGCAGATTATGGCTACACCTTC.

This rearrangement joins TRBV3-1 (or the pseudogene TRBV3-2) to TRBJ2-7, with D possibly matching TRBD1 (6 bases). In germline, CDR1 is LGHDT, CDR2 YNNKEL (reference sequence). The CDR3 covers 13 residues. V gave up 6 bases and J gave up 1 base, with 10 bases separating them. The CDR3, as DNA: TGTGCCAGCAGAGAGGGACAATCCTACGAGCAGTACTTC. It specifies CASREGQSYEQYF.

This chain connects TRBV6-5 to TRBJ2-1; 8 nucleotides line up with TRBD1. The CDR3 consists of 15 residues. The trim removed 6 bases at V and 5 bases at J, leaving 9 bases unmatched. Per germline, CDR1 MNHEY and CDR2 SVGAGI. Here the CDR3 DNA reads TGTGCCAGCAGATATGGGGGACAGGAGGACAATGAGCAGTTCTTC. This sequence encodes CASRYGGQEDNEQFF.

There are many counts of this clone. The V gene is TRBV7-8, the J gene TRBJ2-1; 8 nucleotides line up with TRBD1. The CDR3 is made up of 11 amino acids. After removal of 11 bases from V and 7 bases from J, the junction contained 4 bases not matched to a gene. From germline, CDR1 is SGHVS and CDR2 FQNEAQ. The CDR3 is CACRDRNEQFF. DNA for the CDR3: TGTGCCTGCCGGGACAGGAATGAGCAGTTCTTC.

The chain links TRBV19 to TRBJ2-2; maybe TRBD2 (6 bases). Trimming took 5 bases from V and 9 from J, leaving 16 bases between them. This CDR3 contains 14 residues. In germline, CDR1 is LNHDA, CDR2 SQIVND (reference sequence). CDR3 nucleotide sequence: TGTGCCAGTAGTCTAGCGTCCTGGGGCCGGGAGCTGTTTTTT. The encoded protein is CASSLASWGRELFF.

The chain joins TRBV29-1 to TRBJ1-2; 7 bases fit TRBD1. V trimming: 7 bases; J trimming: 2 bases; junction bases outside the gene matches: 7. CDR1 is SQVTM and CDR2 is ANQGSEA in the germline V gene. This CDR3 comprises 13 residues. The CDR3 DNA is TGCAGCGCCGGGAGACAGGGAAACTATGGCTACACCTTC. Protein product: CSAGRQGNYGYTF.

The chain carries TRBV4-1 and TRBJ2-1; possible D gene TRBD2, 5 bases. V dropped 1 base and J dropped 8 bases, with 9 bases sitting between them. Germline CDR1 MGHRA, CDR2 YSYEKL. CDR3 length: 13 residues. This CDR3 reads CASSQVRGDEQFF. CDR3 in DNA: TGCGCCAGCAGCCAAGTTCGGGGTGATGAGCAGTTCTTC.

V usage is TRBV27 and J usage is TRBJ2-5; D gene uncertain. Germline V CDR1 and CDR2: MNHEY, SMNVEV (reference sequence). V lost 1 base and J 5 bases, leaving 11 bases between the germline ends. The CDR3 has 14 residues. This CDR3 is CASSLWAGGETQYF. The CDR3 DNA sequence: TGTGCCAGCAGTTTATGGGCAGGTGGGGAGACCCAGTACTTC.

The V call is TRBV18, the J call TRBJ1-5; TRBD1 aligns across 7 bases. Germline CDR1 KGHSH, CDR2 LQKENI. The CDR3 extends over 15 amino acids. The J segment lost 5 bases and the V segment lost 2 bases, leaving 6 bases of the junction unmatched. CDR3: CASSPLAGTDQPQHF. The CDR3, as DNA: TGTGCCAGCTCACCATTGGCCGGGACAGATCAGCCCCAGCATTTT.

This clone was seen just once. The chain employs TRBV18 and TRBJ2-5; D unclear. Germline CDR1 is KGHSH and CDR2 is LQKENI. The CDR3 is made up of 14 amino acids. Between the trimmed V and J ends, which lost 2 bases and 0 bases, there was a span of 7 bases. CDR3 loop: CASSPSTDQETQYF. Here the CDR3 DNA reads TGTGCCAGCTCACCAAGTACAGACCAAGAGACCCAGTACTTC. Full variable domain (outside the CDR3, taken from reference TRBV18 and TRBJ2-5): NAGVMQNPRHLVRRRGQEARLRCSPMKGHSHVYWYRQLPEEGLKFMVYLQKENIIDESGMPKERFSAEFPKEGPSILRIQQVVRGDSAAYFCASSPSTDQETQYFGPGTRLLVL.

This chain uses TRBV7-9 with TRBJ1-1; 11 bases align to TRBD1. Germline assignment: CDR1 SEHNR and CDR2 FQNEAQ (reference sequence). The trim removed 1 base at V and 6 bases at J, leaving 13 bases unmatched. The CDR3 is 18 amino acids. The DNA of the CDR3 is TGTGCCAGCAGCTTAGGCGTCCGGTCGGGACAGGGGGTCTCTGAAGCTTTCTTT. Translated, it gives CASSLGVRSGQGVSEAFF.

Notes on this clone: Different DNA sequences within this sample yield the same CDR3. The chain couples TRBV11-2 to TRBJ2-7; D unclear. Trimming pared 8 bases from V and 0 bases from J, leaving 11 bases between. CDR1 and CDR2 from the germline V gene are SGHAT and FQNNGV. CDR3 length: 13 residues. DNA of the CDR3: TGTGCCAGCTCACGAGGAAGCTCCTACGAGCAGTACTTC. Translation gives CASSRGSSYEQYF.

J is TRBJ1-2 and V is TRBV14, with a possible D match to TRBD1 (6 bases). The V gene's germline CDR1 is SGHDN and CDR2 FVKESK. CDR3 size: 14 residues. Trimming cost V 4 bases and J 8 bases, with 17 bases left between them. As DNA, the CDR3 is TGTGCCAGCAGCCTCCGGACAGCTTTTCTCGGCTACACCTTC. Protein product: CASSLRTAFLGYTF.

This chain joins TRBV19 and TRBJ1-1, with 7 bases matching TRBD1. This CDR3 has 13 amino acids. Unmatched junction bases numbered 8, after V lost 8 bases and J lost 5 bases. Per the germline V gene, CDR1 is LNHDA and CDR2 is SQIVND (reference sequence). The CDR3 loop reads CASEGARLTEAFF. The CDR3 DNA sequence: TGTGCCAGTGAGGGGGCCCGGTTGACTGAAGCTTTCTTT.

This clone was seen just once. The CDR3 coding sequence is TGTGCCAGCAGTATGGTACCCGGGGGACATGGCTACACCTTC. Its translation: CASSMVPGGHGYTF. This chain links TRBV6-5 with TRBJ1-2, with a weak D call TRBD1 (5 bases). V shed 5 bases and J shed 6 bases, with 16 bases lying between them. The CDR3 has 14 residues. Germline lookup yields CDR1 MNHEY and CDR2 SVGAGI.

This chain connects TRBV5-4 to TRBJ2-5; unclear D gene. The CDR3 has 13 residues. Germline CDR1 and CDR2: SGHNT and YYREEE (reference sequence). V lost 4 bases and J lost 5, with 12 bases in between. The CDR3 loop is CASSPPGGETQYF. CDR3 DNA sequence: TGTGCCAGCAGCCCTCCTGGCGGCGAGACCCAGTACTTC.

This clone has only a few counts. The chain links TRBV5-1 to TRBJ2-1; D call uncertain. CDR1 and CDR2 from the germline V gene are SGHRS and YFSETQ. CDR3 length equals 13 residues. Trimming left V 1 base short and J 7 bases short, with 9 bases between. The CDR3 is CASSLPSVNEQFF. The CDR3 DNA follows: TGCGCCAGCAGCTTGCCGTCCGTGAATGAGCAGTTCTTC.

J is TRBJ2-5 and V is TRBV6-5; 8 positions agree with TRBD1. Trimming took 5 bases from V and 1 from J; bases not matched to a gene: 6. The CDR3 is made up of 15 amino acids. From germline, CDR1 is MNHEY and CDR2 SVGAGI. The CDR3 reads CASSSWDRPQETQYF. CDR3 nucleotide sequence: TGTGCCAGCAGTAGCTGGGACAGGCCCCAAGAGACCCAGTACTTC.

This chain connects TRBV5-1 to TRBJ1-1, with TRBD1 as a possible D gene (6 bases). Germline V gene data show CDR1 as SGHRS and CDR2 as YFSETQ. The CDR3 sequence is 14 residues long. Deletions cut 4 bases from V and 0 bases from J, with 10 bases between. CDR3 nucleotides: TGCGCCAGCAGCCCCACAGGGTTGAACACTGAAGCTTTCTTT. Translating gives CASSPTGLNTEAFF.

In this sample, this clone turned up once. V gene TRBV5-8 combines with J gene TRBJ1-5, with D hard to call. V gave up 7 bases and J gave up 6 bases, with 14 bases separating them. CDR3 size: 13 residues. Germline V gene data show CDR1 as SGHTS and CDR2 as YDEGEE. CDR3 sequence: CASVKTNSQPQHF. In DNA form, the CDR3 reads TGTGCCAGCGTGAAGACTAATAGTCAGCCCCAGCATTTT.

This chain connects TRBV18 to TRBJ1-2; D is uncertain. Trimming took 4 bases from V and 2 from J, leaving 20 bases between them. This CDR3 contains 17 residues. Germline V gene lookup returns CDR1 KGHSH and CDR2 LQKENI. The CDR3 is CASSQTIKEPLNYGYTF. Written as DNA, the CDR3 is TGTGCCAGCTCACAGACGATCAAGGAACCACTAAACTATGGCTACACCTTC.

CDR3: CASSQIAVSSLYEQYF. The CDR3, as DNA: TGTGCCAGCAGCCAGATTGCGGTGTCTTCTCTGTACGAGCAGTACTTC. The J gene is TRBJ2-7, the V gene TRBV7-9; D gene uncertain. The germline V gene has CDR1 SEHNR and CDR2 FQNEAQ (reference sequence). Trimming pared 5 bases from V and 4 bases from J, leaving 21 bases between. The CDR3 length is 16 residues.